This T cell receptor (beta chain) was profiled in a study of blood T cell repertoires in COVID-19. Study at large: Collection of acute and convalescent COVID-19 samples took place in the United States, Italy and Spain.

Germline assignment: CDR1 SGHVS and CDR2 FNYEAQ. The trim removed 6 bases at V and 4 bases at J, leaving 14 bases unmatched. This CDR3 is built from 17 residues. Produced via immunoSEQ multiplex PCR; TCRdb's table is partial and in-frame only. Counted here are about 150,000 clones, roughly three quarters occurring once; the ten biggest clones make up 3.5% to 4.5%. The rearrangement uses TRBV7-6 and TRBJ2-5; 10 nucleotides match TRBD1. This receptor was obtained from a man aged 55 to 70 with acute or convalescent COVID-19. Material for sequencing was peripheral blood. The CDR3 sequence is CASSPRQGAREGETQYF. The DNA for the CDR3 is TGTGCCAGCAGTCCCCGACAGGGGGCTCGGGAGGGAGAGACCCAGTACTTC.